This T cell receptor beta chain was sequenced during a study of T cells in Graves' hyperthyroidism and ophthalmopathy. Turning to the study itself: At the time of initial diagnosis and before any treatment, peripheral blood was collected.

This clonotype was recorded many times. No antigen is known for it. Study-wide points: A model of 13 V-J features distinguished ophthalmopathy from stable hyperthyroidism.

Diagnosis rested on symptoms, serum thyroxine and TRAb, thyroid ultrasound, and orbital computed tomography. The authors took PBMCs from 8.5 to 10 ml fresh peripheral blood. The junction had 6 bases not matched to a gene; V was cut back by 6 bases and J by 5 bases. The CDR3 runs to 14 residues. Amplified regions were TCR beta CDR3 sequences from RNA transcripts. The HTBI primer set served for first-round RT-PCR of the TCR CDR3. Each CDR3 protein is one row after TCRdb ran MiXCR on the multiplex PCR reads. The table has some 500,000 distinct CDR3 sequences, 15% to 20% seen once. The receptor's source is a woman under 40 with Graves' ophthalmopathy. This chain links TRBV12-3 or TRBV12-4 with TRBJ1-1; 10 bases are a match to TRBD1. Sequencing was carried out using blood. This CDR3 is CASSLGQGKTEAFF. The CDR3 DNA sequence: TGTGCCAGCAGCCTGGGACAGGGGAAGACTGAAGCTTTCTTT.